These 27 T cell receptor beta chains came from one sample sequenced in a study of blood T cell repertoires in COVID-19. Profiled with immunoSEQ multiplex PCR; TCRdb holds only in-frame clones, not every one. The repertoire includes about 240,000 clones, approximately 80% of them detected once, and less than 3.5% sits in the top ten. Sample: peripheral blood. The receptors come from a woman aged 18-35 years with acute or convalescent COVID-19.

V is TRBV6-5 and J is TRBJ2-7; 12 bases align to TRBD2. V trimming: 5 bases; J trimming: 2 bases; junction bases outside the gene matches: 4. Germline loops: CDR1 MNHEY, CDR2 SVGAGI. The CDR3 runs to 15 residues. The CDR3 DNA reads TGTGCCAGCAGTCCGACTAGCGGGGGACCCTACGAGCAGTACTTC. Amino acid sequence: CASSPTSGGPYEQYF.

This chain links TRBV28 with TRBJ2-1; no reliable D call. There are 15 residues in the CDR3. Germline-derived CDR1 and CDR2 are MDHEN and SYDVKM. V gave up 8 bases and J gave up 2 bases, with 16 bases separating them. CDR3 residues: CASVQNPPPYNEQFF. The CDR3 DNA reads as TGTGCCAGCGTACAAAACCCTCCCCCCTACAATGAGCAGTTCTTC.

The V call is TRBV27, the J call TRBJ2-7; no clear D. The CDR3 is 16 amino acids. Germline V gene lookup returns CDR1 MNHEY and CDR2 SMNVEV (reference sequence). V lost 2 bases and J lost 3, with 17 bases in between. The CDR3 loop is CASSLVARPSDYEQYF. CDR3 bases: TGTGCCAGCAGTTTAGTCGCCAGGCCGTCGGACTACGAGCAGTACTTC.

The chain has TRBV18 and TRBJ1-4; weak D call: TRBD1 (5 bases). V lost 3 bases, J lost 7 bases, and 15 bases lay in between. Germline V gene lookup returns CDR1 KGHSH and CDR2 LQKENI. The CDR3 contains 15 residues. This CDR3 reads CASSPRRSQGEKLFF. The CDR3 region has the DNA TGTGCCAGCTCACCCCGTAGGTCCCAGGGTGAAAAACTGTTTTTT.

This clone was seen only a few times. The chain has TRBV12-3 or TRBV12-4 and TRBJ1-5; TRBD1 matches 9 bases. The CDR3 is 13 amino acids. V gave up 7 bases and J gave up 4 bases; unmatched junction bases: 2. The CDR3, as DNA: TGTGCCAGCACGACAGGGGGTAATCAGCCCCAGCATTTT. It is translated as CASTTGGNQPQHF.

This sequence joins TRBV6-4 and TRBJ2-7; D possibly corresponds to TRBD1 (5 bases). CDR1 and CDR2 (germline): MRHNA, SNTAGT. V gave up 9 bases and J gave up 3 bases, with 15 bases separating them. The CDR3 loop spans 13 amino acids. CDR3 sequence (DNA): TGTGCCAGGATAGATGGCAGGGTCTACGAGCAGTACTTC. Translating it yields CARIDGRVYEQYF.

The chain links TRBV7-9 to TRBJ2-1; 13 bases agree with TRBD2. V was clipped by 5 bases and J by 4 bases; unmatched bases: 8. The CDR3 is 17 residues long. Germline CDR1 is SEHNR and CDR2 is FQNEAQ (reference sequence). As DNA, the CDR3 is TGTGCCAGCAGCCCGCCCCGGACTAGCGGGAGTTACAATGAGCAGTTCTTC. It yields the protein CASSPPRTSGSYNEQFF.

This chain joins TRBV18 and TRBJ2-5; D unclear. V was pared by 4 bases and J by 5 bases, with 11 bases between. Looked up from germline, CDR1 is KGHSH and CDR2 is LQKENI. There are 13 residues in the CDR3. The CDR3 is CASSQVPRETQYF. CDR3 nucleotide sequence: TGTGCCAGCTCACAAGTCCCCCGGGAGACCCAGTACTTC.

This CDR3 is CASSTRTLELFF. The DNA of the CDR3 is TGTGCCAGCAGCACCCGGACATTAGAGCTGTTTTTT. The chain couples TRBV11-2 to TRBJ2-2, with a tentative D call TRBD1 (5 bases). The CDR3 totals 12 residues. The germline V gene has CDR1 SGHAT and CDR2 FQNNGV. V lost 5 bases to trimming and J lost 11 bases, with 12 bases between them.

V gene TRBV7-2 combines with J gene TRBJ2-7, with 11 bases fitting TRBD1. The V gene's germline CDR1 is SGHTA and CDR2 FQGNSA. This CDR3 region has 14 residues. V lost 5 bases and J lost 6; bases outside the gene matches: 6. This CDR3 reads CASSPGQGAGEQYF. The CDR3 coding sequence is TGTGCCAGCAGCCCAGGACAGGGGGCGGGCGAGCAGTACTTC. The complete variable domain, with remaining parts taken from reference TRBV7-2 and TRBJ2-7, reads GAGVSQSPSNKVTEKGKDVELRCDPISGHTALYWYRQSLGQGLEFLIYFQGNSAPDKSGLPSDRFSAERTGGSVSTLTIQRTQQEDSAVYLCASSPGQGAGEQYFGPGTRLTVT.

Worth noting for this clone: In the same sample, other DNA sequences code for this CDR3. The chain has TRBV2 and TRBJ2-1; D remains unclear. V was trimmed by 2 bases and J by 8 bases, leaving 7 bases between them. CDR3 size: 12 residues. CDR1 and CDR2 from the germline V gene are SNHLY and FYNNEI. Here the CDR3 DNA reads TGTGCCAGCAGTGAACTCCGGGATGAGCAGTTCTTC. It codes for CASSELRDEQFF.

The chain joins TRBV20-1 to TRBJ2-1; 8 nucleotides line up with TRBD2. Germline V gene lookup returns CDR1 DFQATT and CDR2 SNEGSKA (reference sequence). The CDR3 consists of 15 residues. With V trimmed by 3 bases and J by 5 bases, 9 bases remained unmatched. As DNA, the CDR3 is TGCAGTGCTAGTGGGGTTAGCGGGATCAACAATGAGCAGTTCTTC. Translated: CSASGVSGINNEQFF.

The rearrangement joins TRBV10-2 to TRBJ2-3; 7 nucleotides match TRBD1. CDR3 size: 15 residues. V was pared by 6 bases and J by 2 bases, with 8 bases of the junction left unmatched. Germline V gene sequence: CDR1 WSHSY, CDR2 SAAADI. The CDR3 DNA follows: TGCGCCAGCAGAAACCTCGGGACAGTCACAGATACGCAGTATTTT. Its translation is CASRNLGTVTDTQYF.

The J gene is TRBJ1-2, the V gene TRBV7-9; D gene ambiguous. The CDR3 length is 12 residues. V lost 1 base to trimming and J lost 7 bases, with 7 bases between them. Germline V gene data show CDR1 as SEHNR and CDR2 as FQNEAQ (reference sequence). For the CDR3, the DNA is TGTGCCAGCAGCTTAGTTCGGGGTGGCTACACCTTC. This gives the protein CASSLVRGGYTF.

V is TRBV19 and J is TRBJ2-1, with 14 bases matching TRBD2. Germline CDR1 is LNHDA and CDR2 is SQIVND (reference sequence). V trimming: 5 bases; J trimming: 3 bases; junction bases outside the gene matches: 9. The CDR3 runs 18 residues. Here the CDR3 reads CASSPGTSGRWGYNEQFF. CDR3 nucleotides: TGTGCCAGTAGTCCAGGGACTAGCGGGAGATGGGGCTACAATGAGCAGTTCTTC.

The J gene is TRBJ2-7, the V gene TRBV18; 9 nucleotides agree with TRBD1. This CDR3 has 14 residues. Germline assignment: CDR1 KGHSH and CDR2 LQKENI. V shed 5 bases, J shed 5 bases, and the junction held 7 bases outside the gene matches. The DNA for the CDR3 is TGTGCCAGCTCATCCCGGGACAGGGACCACGAGCAGTACTTC. Translated: CASSSRDRDHEQYF.

This chain joins TRBV6-1 and TRBJ1-6; D remains ambiguous. Trimming took off 2 bases at V and 5 bases at J, with 16 bases between the two ends. CDR3 length: 17 amino acids. CDR1 is MNHNS and CDR2 is SASEGT in the germline V gene. CDR3 DNA: TGTGCCAGCAGTGAACCTTTCGGGGTAATTAATAATTCACCCCTCCACTTT. As protein: CASSEPFGVINNSPLHF.

The chain couples TRBV28 to TRBJ1-1; D remains unclear. The germline V and J ends were trimmed by 6 bases and 5 bases, with 13 bases remaining between them. The CDR3 extends over 13 amino acids. Looked up from germline, CDR1 is MDHEN and CDR2 is SYDVKM. CDR3 coding DNA: TGTGCCAGCAGCCGCCGGGTAGATACTGAAGCTTTCTTT. Translated, it gives CASSRRVDTEAFF.

This chain joins TRBV27 and TRBJ2-1, with TRBD1 matching 10 bases. There are 15 residues in the CDR3. Germline loops: CDR1 MNHEY, CDR2 SMNVEV (reference sequence). V lost 5 bases to trimming and J lost 3 bases; unmatched junction nucleotides: 4. As DNA, the CDR3 is TGTGCCAGCAGTCCGCGGACAGGGGGCTACAATGAGCAGTTCTTC. It encodes CASSPRTGGYNEQFF.

The V call is TRBV28, the J call TRBJ1-6, with 9 nucleotides matching TRBD1. Germline V gene data show CDR1 as MDHEN and CDR2 as SYDVKM. The V segment lost 6 bases and the J segment 9 bases; nucleotides outside the gene matches: 6. The CDR3 contains 14 residues. The CDR3 loop reads CASSLGQGSSPLHF. The DNA for the CDR3 is TGTGCCAGCAGCCTCGGACAGGGGAGTTCACCCCTCCACTTT.

The chain joins TRBV3-1 (or the pseudogene TRBV3-2) to TRBJ1-3; D is undetermined. CDR1 and CDR2 (germline): LGHDT, YNNKEL (reference sequence). V lost 7 bases to trimming and J lost 0 bases, with 7 bases between them. CDR3 length: 13 amino acids. The CDR3 protein is CASTSSSGNTIYF. CDR3 coding DNA: TGTGCCAGCACCTCTAGCTCTGGAAACACCATATATTTT.

The chain uses TRBV6-6 and TRBJ1-6; D is ambiguous. The V end lost 2 bases, the J end lost 7 bases, and 12 bases lay between the germline ends. Germline V gene lookup returns CDR1 MNHNY and CDR2 SVGAGI (reference sequence). The CDR3 is made up of 15 amino acids. The chain's CDR3 is CASSYPERVNSPLHF. The DNA of the CDR3 is TGTGCCAGCAGTTACCCTGAGAGAGTAAATTCACCCCTCCACTTT.

The chain combines TRBV11-2 with TRBJ2-7, with D possibly matching TRBD2 (6 bases). CDR3 length: 13 amino acids. Germline-derived CDR1 and CDR2 are SGHAT and FQNNGV. V was cut by 6 bases and J by 2 bases, with 11 bases left in between. The CDR3 reads CASSSGGTYEQYF. The CDR3 DNA sequence: TGTGCCAGCAGTTCCGGGGGTACCTACGAGCAGTACTTC.

This chain uses TRBV19 with TRBJ2-5; TRBD1 aligns across 7 bases. The junction had 8 bases not matched to a gene; V was cut back by 5 bases and J by 5 bases. Germline CDR1 LNHDA, CDR2 SQIVND (reference sequence). The CDR3 has 14 residues. In DNA form, the CDR3 reads TGTGCCAGTAGTCGAGGGGGCCATGGGGAGACCCAGTACTTC. This sequence encodes CASSRGGHGETQYF. The whole variable domain, filled in from reference TRBV19 and TRBJ2-5, reads DGGITQSPKYLFRKEGQNVTLSCEQNLNHDAMYWYRQDPGQGLRLIYYSQIVNDFQKGDIAEGYSVSREKKESFPLTVTSAQKNPTAFYLCASSRGGHGETQYFGPGTRLLVL.

This chain joins TRBV20-1 and TRBJ2-1; D gene unclear. The CDR3 runs 11 residues. V lost 4 bases to trimming and J lost 7 bases, with 8 bases between them. CDR1 is DFQATT and CDR2 is SNEGSKA in the germline V gene (reference sequence). The CDR3 here is CSATSENEQFF. CDR3 DNA: TGCAGTGCTACCTCGGAGAATGAGCAGTTCTTC.

The chain is built from TRBV7-2 and TRBJ2-1; 10 positions agree with TRBD2. The germline CDR1 and CDR2 sequences are SGHTA and FQGNSA. The CDR3 runs to 15 residues. Unmatched junction bases numbered 6, after V lost 1 base and J lost 9 bases. CDR3 nucleotides: TGTGCCAGCAGCTTAGTGGGGACTAGCGTGTCTGAGCAGTTCTTC. Its translation is CASSLVGTSVSEQFF.

The CDR3 loop reads CASSQESTGSYNEQFF. CDR3 nucleotides: TGCGCCAGCAGCCAAGAATCCACAGGGAGCTACAATGAGCAGTTCTTC. The rearrangement joins TRBV4-3 to TRBJ2-1; D might be TRBD1 (6 bases). V was clipped by 0 bases and J by 3 bases, with 12 bases between them. The CDR3 loop spans 16 amino acids. Germline loops: CDR1 LGHNA, CDR2 YSLEER.